The clone carrying this TCR beta chain was observed once. Its antigen is unknown. Drawing of peripheral blood yielded about 10 milliliters from each donor. This entry comes from a study of blood T cells in healthy people across ages. Regarding the study as a whole: The CMV status of each donor remained undetermined, and this could have confounded shifts in expanded clonotypes.

CDR1 and CDR2 (germline): SGHVS, FQNEAQ. This CDR3 is 16 amino acids long. Trimming pared 1 base from V and 5 bases from J, leaving 15 bases between. It was with a sample-barcoded 5' primer and a J-beta primer mix that a second PCR of roughly 7 to 11 cycles was run. From the 5' RACE reads, TCRdb called clonotypes with MiXCR, one entry per CDR3 protein. The data hold 1.5 million to 2 million distinct CDR3 sequences, with approximately 30% observed a single time. Sequenced input: blood. The V and J genes are TRBV7-8 and TRBJ1-5; D unclear. This TCR came from a woman aged 25-40 years in good health. The CDR3 sequence is CASSLGGLGRDQPQHF. As DNA, the CDR3 is TGTGCCAGCAGCTTAGGTGGCCTCGGACGTGATCAGCCCCAGCATTTT.